This TCR beta chain derives from a study of blood T cell repertoires in COVID-19 (dated by TCRdb to the early 2020s). With regard to the full study: The collaborator samples originated in the United States, Italy and Spain and spanned the acute and convalescent phases of COVID-19. The material from the prospective study consisted of cDNA or gDNA derived from T cells, B-cell-depleted T cells, or PBMCs. Deeply sampled blood TCRbeta repertoires from subjects exposed to, actively infected with, or recovered from COVID-19 were included in the dataset. The repertoires were released in a freely available public database intended as a resource for research on the immune response to SARS-CoV-2. Samples were obtained from the ongoing ImmuneRACE study (first 160 participants) and from 950 to 1,500 subjects provided by 6 global collaborators. Sample metadata almost always included a de-identified subject ID, COVID-19 status, age in years and sex. Where HLA class I and class II types were available, the types were taken from metadata supplied by the sample provider, not from assay-based typing.

The V and J ends are trimmed by 4 bases and 3 bases, leaving 13 bases between them. According to the germline V gene, CDR1 reads SQVTM and CDR2 reads ANQGSEA. Its CDR3 holds 14 amino acids, cysteine through phenylalanine. Left in the record is the CDR3 DNA by itself, 42 bases read in frame from the first base. Here is what the overall study found, with its caveats: Clinical and demographic metadata were provided uncurated, with the amount varying by source and participant.

On this clone: Its cognate antigen has yet to be identified. There are no base qualities to consult, and no much larger clone falls within one base.

Whole blood was collected in K2EDTA tubes by collaborating institutions according to the institutions' own protocols. For TCRbeta analysis, collaborators shipped samples in one of three forms: frozen whole blood, isolated PBMCs, or DNA extracted from either of those sample types. The immunoSEQ Assay, a bias-controlled multiplex PCR, was used to amplify TCRbeta CDR3 regions from genomic DNA. As for the original processing: The number of nucleated cells in each sample was estimated from the amplification of reference gene primers within the assay. Sequence reads were collapsed and filtered to measure the absolute abundance of every unique TCRbeta CDR3 rearrangement. For each sample, productive Simpson clonality was calculated as the square root of Simpson's diversity index across productive rearrangements. Drawn from immuneACCESS, this table holds only the in-frame rearrangements with V and J called that TCRdb kept. Clones are partly lost; checked studies trace under half to an unresolved V gene and leave the rest unexplained. That table supplies the V and J calls and clone size; D and trimming were determined from the DNA. The sample records about 230,000 clones, roughly 84% of which are singletons. Clones ranked in the top ten supply about 27% of the sample.

Sample: peripheral blood. Recombination linked TRBV29-1 to TRBJ2-1; possibly the D gene is TRBD2, per 6 matching bases. The sequence was obtained from a man in his forties or fifties with acute or convalescent COVID-19. This receptor has the CDR3 CSVAPGTGYNEQFF. The nucleotide sequence reads as follows: TGCAGCGTTGCCCCCGGGACTGGCTACAATGAGCAGTTCTTC.